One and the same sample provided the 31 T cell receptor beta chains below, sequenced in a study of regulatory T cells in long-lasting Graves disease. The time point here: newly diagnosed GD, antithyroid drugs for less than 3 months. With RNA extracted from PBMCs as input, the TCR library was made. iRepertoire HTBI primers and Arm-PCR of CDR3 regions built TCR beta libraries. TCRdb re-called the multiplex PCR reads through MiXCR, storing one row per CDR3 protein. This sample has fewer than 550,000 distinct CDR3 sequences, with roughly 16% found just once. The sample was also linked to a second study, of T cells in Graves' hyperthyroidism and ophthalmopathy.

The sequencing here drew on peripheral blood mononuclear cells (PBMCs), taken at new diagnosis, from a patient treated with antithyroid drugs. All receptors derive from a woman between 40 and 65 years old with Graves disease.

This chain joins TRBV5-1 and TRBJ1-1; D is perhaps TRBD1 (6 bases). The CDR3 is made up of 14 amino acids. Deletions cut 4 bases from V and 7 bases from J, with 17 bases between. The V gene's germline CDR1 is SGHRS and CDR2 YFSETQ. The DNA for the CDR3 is TGCGCCAGCAGCCCCCTAGGGGGGGCAAATGAAGCTTTCTTT. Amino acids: CASSPLGGANEAFF.

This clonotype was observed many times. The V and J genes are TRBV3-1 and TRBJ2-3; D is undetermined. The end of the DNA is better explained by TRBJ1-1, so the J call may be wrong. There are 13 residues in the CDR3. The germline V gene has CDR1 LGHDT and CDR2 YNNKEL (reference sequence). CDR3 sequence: CASSHMGDTEAFF. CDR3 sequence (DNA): TGTGCCAGCAGCCATATGGGTGACACTGAAGCTTTCTTT.

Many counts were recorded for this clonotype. DNA of the CDR3: TGTGCCAGCAGCGCACAGGGGACTAATGAAAAACTGTTTTTT. Protein sequence: CASSAQGTNEKLFF. The chain couples TRBV18 to TRBJ1-4; 7 positions match TRBD1. Germline CDR1 KGHSH, CDR2 LQKENI. This CDR3 has 14 amino acids. J lost 2 bases, V lost 8 bases, and 5 bases had no gene match.

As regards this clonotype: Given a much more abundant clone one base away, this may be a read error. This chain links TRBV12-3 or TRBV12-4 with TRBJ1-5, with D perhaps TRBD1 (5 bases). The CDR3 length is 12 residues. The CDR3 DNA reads TGTGCCAGCAGTTTGCGACAGCAGCCCCAGCGTTTT. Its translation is CASSLRQQPQRF.

CDR3 sequence (DNA): TGTGCCAGCAGCTTTACAGGGAATACCTACGAGCAGTACTTC. As protein: CASSFTGNTYEQYF. The rearrangement joins TRBV5-5 to TRBJ2-7; maybe TRBD1 (6 bases). V was clipped by 2 bases and J by 2 bases, with 11 bases between them. Germline V gives CDR1 SGHKS, CDR2 YYEKEE (reference sequence). CDR3 size: 14 residues.

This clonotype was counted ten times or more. DNA of the CDR3: TGTGCCAGCAGTTTTGGACTAGCGGGGACAGATACGCAGTATTTT. It specifies CASSFGLAGTDTQYF. V gene TRBV7-2 combines with J gene TRBJ2-3; 12 bases map to TRBD2. CDR3 size: 15 residues. Unmatched junction bases numbered 4, after V lost 6 bases and J lost 3 bases. Germline V gives CDR1 SGHTA, CDR2 FQGNSA.

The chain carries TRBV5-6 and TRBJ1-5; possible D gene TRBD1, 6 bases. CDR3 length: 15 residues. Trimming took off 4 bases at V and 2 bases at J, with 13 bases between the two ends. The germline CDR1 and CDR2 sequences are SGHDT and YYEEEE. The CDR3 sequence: CASSQGPGGNQPQHF. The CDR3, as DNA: TGTGCCAGCAGCCAGGGGCCAGGGGGCAATCAGCCCCAGCATTTT.

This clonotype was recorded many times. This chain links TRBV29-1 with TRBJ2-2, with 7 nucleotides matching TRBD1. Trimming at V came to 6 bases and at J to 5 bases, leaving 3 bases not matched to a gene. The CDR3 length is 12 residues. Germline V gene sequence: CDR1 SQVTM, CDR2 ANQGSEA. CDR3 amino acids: CSVLQGTGELFF. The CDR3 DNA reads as TGCAGCGTGCTACAGGGGACCGGGGAGCTGTTTTTT.

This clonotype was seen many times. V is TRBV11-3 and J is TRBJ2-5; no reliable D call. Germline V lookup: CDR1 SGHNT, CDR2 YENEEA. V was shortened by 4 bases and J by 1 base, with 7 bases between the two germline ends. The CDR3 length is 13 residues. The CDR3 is CASSSRIQETQYF. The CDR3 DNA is TGTGCCAGCAGCTCCCGGATCCAAGAGACCCAGTACTTC.

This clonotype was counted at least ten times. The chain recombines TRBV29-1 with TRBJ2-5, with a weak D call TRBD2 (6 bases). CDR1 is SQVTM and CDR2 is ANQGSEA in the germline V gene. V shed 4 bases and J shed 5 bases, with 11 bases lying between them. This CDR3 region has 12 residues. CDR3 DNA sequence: TGCAGCGTTGTTATGGCGGGGGAGACCCAGTACTTC. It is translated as CSVVMAGETQYF.

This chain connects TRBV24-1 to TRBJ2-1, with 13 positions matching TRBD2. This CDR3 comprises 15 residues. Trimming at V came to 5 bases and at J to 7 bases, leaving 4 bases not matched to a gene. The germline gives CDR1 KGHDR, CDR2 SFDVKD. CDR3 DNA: TGTGCCACCAGTGTGACTAGCGGGGGGATGAATGAGCAGTTCTTC. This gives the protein CATSVTSGGMNEQFF.

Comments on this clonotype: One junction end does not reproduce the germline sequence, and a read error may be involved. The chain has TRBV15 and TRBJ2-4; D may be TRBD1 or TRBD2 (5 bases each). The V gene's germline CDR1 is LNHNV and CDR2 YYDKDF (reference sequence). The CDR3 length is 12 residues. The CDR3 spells CATSRDRGAHSF. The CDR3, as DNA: TGTGCCACCAGCAGAGATAGAGGGGCCCACTCGTTC.

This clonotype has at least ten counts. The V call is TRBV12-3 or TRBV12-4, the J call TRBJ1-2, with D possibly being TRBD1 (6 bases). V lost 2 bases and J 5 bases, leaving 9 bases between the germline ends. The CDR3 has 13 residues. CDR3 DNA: TGTGCCAGCAGTTTAAAGGGGGTATATGGCTACACCTTC. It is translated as CASSLKGVYGYTF.

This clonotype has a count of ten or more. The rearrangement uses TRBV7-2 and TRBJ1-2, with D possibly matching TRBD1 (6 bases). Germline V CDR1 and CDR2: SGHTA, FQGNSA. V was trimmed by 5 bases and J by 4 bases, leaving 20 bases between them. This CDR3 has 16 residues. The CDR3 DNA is TGTGCCAGCAGCCGACAAAGCGGACAGCCTGGCTATGGCTACACCTTC. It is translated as CASSRQSGQPGYGYTF.

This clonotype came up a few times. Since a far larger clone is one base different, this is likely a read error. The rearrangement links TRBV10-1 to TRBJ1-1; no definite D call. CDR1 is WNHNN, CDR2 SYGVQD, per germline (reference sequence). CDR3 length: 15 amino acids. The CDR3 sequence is CASSSVGPHGTGAFF. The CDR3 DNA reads TGTGCCAGCAGTTCAGTGGGCCCTCATGGCACTGGAGCTTTCTTT.

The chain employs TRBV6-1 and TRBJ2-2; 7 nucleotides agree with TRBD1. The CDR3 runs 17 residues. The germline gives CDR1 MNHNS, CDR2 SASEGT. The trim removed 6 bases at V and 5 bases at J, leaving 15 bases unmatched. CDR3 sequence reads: CASRLQPGTELTGELFF. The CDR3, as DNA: TGTGCCAGCAGACTCCAACCCGGGACAGAATTAACCGGGGAGCTGTTTTTT.

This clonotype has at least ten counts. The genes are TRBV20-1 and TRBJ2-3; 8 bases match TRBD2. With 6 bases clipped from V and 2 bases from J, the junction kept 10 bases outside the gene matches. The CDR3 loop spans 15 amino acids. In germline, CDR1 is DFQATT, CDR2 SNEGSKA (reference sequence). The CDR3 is CSATLAGGSTDTQYF. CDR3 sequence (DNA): TGCAGTGCCACCCTGGCGGGGGGATCCACAGATACGCAGTATTTT.

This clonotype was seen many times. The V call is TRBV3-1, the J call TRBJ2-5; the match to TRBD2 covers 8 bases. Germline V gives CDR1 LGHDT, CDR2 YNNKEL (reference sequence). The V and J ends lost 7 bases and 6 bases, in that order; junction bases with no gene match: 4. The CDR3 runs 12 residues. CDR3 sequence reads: CASTRGGKTQYF. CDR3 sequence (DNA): TGTGCCAGCACCCGGGGGGGAAAGACCCAGTACTTC.

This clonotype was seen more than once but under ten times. The CDR3 loop reads CSAGGLAGETQYF. CDR3 bases: TGCAGCGCCGGAGGACTAGCCGGGGAGACCCAGTACTTC. V is TRBV29-1 and J is TRBJ2-5; 8 bases are a match to TRBD2. Germline V gives CDR1 SQVTM, CDR2 ANQGSEA. This CDR3 is 13 amino acids long. After removal of 7 bases from V and 5 bases from J, the junction contained 9 bases not matched to a gene.

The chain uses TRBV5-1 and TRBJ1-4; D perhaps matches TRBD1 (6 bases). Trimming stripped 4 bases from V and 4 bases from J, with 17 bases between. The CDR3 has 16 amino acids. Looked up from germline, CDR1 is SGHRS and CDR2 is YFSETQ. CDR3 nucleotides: TGCGCCAGCAGCCTAGGAGGGGGACCGGTTAATGAAAAACTGTTTTTT. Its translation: CASSLGGGPVNEKLFF.

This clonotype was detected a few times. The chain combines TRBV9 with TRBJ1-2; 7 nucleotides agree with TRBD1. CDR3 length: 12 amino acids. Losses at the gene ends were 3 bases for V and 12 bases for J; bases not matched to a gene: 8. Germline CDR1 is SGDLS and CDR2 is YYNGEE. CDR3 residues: CASSDRRGHHTF. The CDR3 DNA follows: TGTGCCAGCAGCGACCGGAGGGGGCATCACACCTTC.

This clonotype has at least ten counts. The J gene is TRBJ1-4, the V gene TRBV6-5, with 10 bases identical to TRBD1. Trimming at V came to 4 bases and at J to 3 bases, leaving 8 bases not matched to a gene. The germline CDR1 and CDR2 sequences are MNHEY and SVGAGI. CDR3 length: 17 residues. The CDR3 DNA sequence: TGTGCCAGCAGTTTTGGGACAGGGGTTGACTCTAATGAAAAACTGTTTTTT. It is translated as CASSFGTGVDSNEKLFF.

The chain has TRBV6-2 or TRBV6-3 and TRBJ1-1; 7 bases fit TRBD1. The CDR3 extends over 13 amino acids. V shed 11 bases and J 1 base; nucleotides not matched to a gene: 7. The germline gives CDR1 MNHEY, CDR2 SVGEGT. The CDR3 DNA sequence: TGTGCCGTTACAGGGGCTAGGAACACTGAAGCTTTCTTT. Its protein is CAVTGARNTEAFF.

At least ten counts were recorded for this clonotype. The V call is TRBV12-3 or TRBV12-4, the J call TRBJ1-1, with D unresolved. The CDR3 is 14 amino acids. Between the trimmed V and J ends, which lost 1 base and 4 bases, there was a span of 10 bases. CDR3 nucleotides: TGTGCCAGCAGTTTAGGGGGTCAACCCACTGAAGCTTTCTTT. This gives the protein CASSLGGQPTEAFF.

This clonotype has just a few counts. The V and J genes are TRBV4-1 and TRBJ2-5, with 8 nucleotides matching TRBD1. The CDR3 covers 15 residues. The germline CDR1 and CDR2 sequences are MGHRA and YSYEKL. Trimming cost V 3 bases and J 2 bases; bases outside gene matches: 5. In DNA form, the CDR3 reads TGCGCCAGCAGCCAGGTCGGACAGGGACAAGAGACCCAGTACTTC. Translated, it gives CASSQVGQGQETQYF.

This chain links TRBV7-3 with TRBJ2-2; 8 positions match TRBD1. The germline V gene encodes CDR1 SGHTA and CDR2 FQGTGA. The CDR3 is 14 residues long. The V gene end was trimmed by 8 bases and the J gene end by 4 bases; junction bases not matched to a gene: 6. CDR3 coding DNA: TGTGCCAGCTCCGGGACAGGCATCACCGGGGAGCTGTTTTTT. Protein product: CASSGTGITGELFF.

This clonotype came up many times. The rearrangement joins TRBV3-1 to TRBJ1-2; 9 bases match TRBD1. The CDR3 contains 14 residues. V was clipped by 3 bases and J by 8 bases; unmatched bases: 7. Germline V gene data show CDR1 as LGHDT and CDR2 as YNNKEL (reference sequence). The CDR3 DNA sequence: TGTGCCAGCAGCCAGCCGGGACAGGGCTGGGGCTACACCTTC. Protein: CASSQPGQGWGYTF.

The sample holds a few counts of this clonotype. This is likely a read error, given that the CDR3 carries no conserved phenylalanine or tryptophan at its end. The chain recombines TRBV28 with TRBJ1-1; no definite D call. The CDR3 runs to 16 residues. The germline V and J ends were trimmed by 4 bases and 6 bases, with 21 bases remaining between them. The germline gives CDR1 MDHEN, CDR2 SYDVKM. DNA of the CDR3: TGTGCCAGCAGTTCACCCCCCCCTGGGGTACCCGCTGAAGCTTTCTCT. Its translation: CASSSPPPGVPAEAFS.

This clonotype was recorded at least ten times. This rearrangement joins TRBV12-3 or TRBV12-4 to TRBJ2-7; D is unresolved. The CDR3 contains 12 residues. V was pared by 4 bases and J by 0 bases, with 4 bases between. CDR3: CASSSYSYEQYF. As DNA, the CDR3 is TGTGCCAGCAGTTCCTACTCCTACGAGCAGTACTTC.

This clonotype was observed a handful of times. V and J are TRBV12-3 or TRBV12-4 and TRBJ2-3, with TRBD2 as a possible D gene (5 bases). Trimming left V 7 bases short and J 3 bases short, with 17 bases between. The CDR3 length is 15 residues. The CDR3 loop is CASNPLGSGTDTQYF. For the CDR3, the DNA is TGTGCCAGCAATCCCCTGGGGTCGGGGACAGATACGCAGTATTTT.

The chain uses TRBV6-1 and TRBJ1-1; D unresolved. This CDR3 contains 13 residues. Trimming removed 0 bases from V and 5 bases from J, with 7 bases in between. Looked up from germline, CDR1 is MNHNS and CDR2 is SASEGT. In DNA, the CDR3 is TGTGCCAGCAGTGAAGCGCGGGTTACTGAAGCTTTCTTT. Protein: CASSEARVTEAFF.